The 18 T cell receptor beta chains presented below share a single source sample, sequenced in a study of CD8 T cells in Susac syndrome. The authors reverse transcribed roughly 0.5 to 1 ug RNA with random hexamers. TCRdb passed the immunoSEQ multiplex PCR reads through MiXCR, listing each CDR3 protein once. Among 150,000 to 200,000 distinct CDR3 sequences listed, roughly 94% were seen once. The sample consisted of CD4+ T cells from PBMCs. The receptors shown here come from a human donor with Susac syndrome.

This rearrangement joins TRBV24-1 to TRBJ2-1; TRBD2 aligns across 10 bases. With 3 bases clipped from V and 6 bases from J, the junction kept 7 bases outside the gene matches. Germline CDR1 KGHDR, CDR2 SFDVKD. The CDR3 is made up of 16 amino acids. The CDR3 DNA follows: TGTGCCACCAGTGATCCTGCTAGCGGGGGTTCCAATGAGCAGTTCTTC. Amino acids: CATSDPASGGSNEQFF.

V and J are TRBV20-1 and TRBJ2-1, with 11 bases matching TRBD2. V shed 4 bases, J shed 7 bases, and the junction held 6 bases outside the gene matches. Germline CDR1 DFQATT, CDR2 SNEGSKA (reference sequence). CDR3 length: 14 residues. The CDR3 DNA follows: TGCAGTGCTACCCGACTAGCGGGGTTGAATGAGCAGTTCTTC. Protein: CSATRLAGLNEQFF.

V usage is TRBV29-1 and J usage is TRBJ1-2; D unclear. The V end lost 3 bases, the J end lost 2 bases, and 7 bases lay between the germline ends. Germline V gene lookup returns CDR1 SQVTM and CDR2 ANQGSEA. The CDR3 is made up of 12 amino acids. CDR3 sequence reads: CSVDRSNYGYTF. The CDR3 bases are TGCAGCGTTGATCGCAGCAACTATGGCTACACCTTC.

The chain combines TRBV28 with TRBJ2-2; D gene ambiguous. Germline V CDR1 and CDR2: MDHEN, SYDVKM. The CDR3 is 14 residues long. Trimming stripped 3 bases from V and 7 bases from J, with 12 bases between. CDR3 residues: CASSFSRSGGELFF. The CDR3 DNA reads as TGTGCCAGCAGTTTCTCCAGGTCAGGCGGGGAGCTGTTTTTT.

This clonotype was recorded only once. The rearrangement uses TRBV7-2 and TRBJ1-2; D perhaps matches TRBD1 (6 bases). Between the trimmed V and J ends, which lost 1 base and 7 bases, there was a span of 13 bases. Per germline, CDR1 SGHTA and CDR2 FQGNSA. The CDR3 is made up of 14 amino acids. CDR3 DNA sequence: TGTGCCAGCAGCTTAGGGGGGCGGATGCTTGGCTACACCTTC. Amino acids: CASSLGGRMLGYTF.

J is TRBJ1-4 and V is TRBV2; the D gene is possibly TRBD1 (5 bases). Looked up from germline, CDR1 is SNHLY and CDR2 is FYNNEI. Trimming removed 9 bases at V and 5 bases at J, with 13 bases between. The CDR3 sequence is 13 residues long. This chain's CDR3 is CARAVDTNEKLFF. The CDR3 DNA is TGTGCCAGGGCCGTGGACACCAATGAAAAACTGTTTTTT.

This clonotype was detected once. V usage is TRBV12-3 or TRBV12-4 and J usage is TRBJ1-1; 7 nucleotides line up with TRBD1. V shed 6 bases, J shed 1 base, and the junction held 5 bases outside the gene matches. This CDR3 contains 14 residues. The CDR3 region is CASRAGTANTEAFF. CDR3 sequence (DNA): TGTGCCAGCAGAGCCGGGACAGCGAACACTGAAGCTTTCTTT.

The chain joins TRBV5-6 to TRBJ2-4; D is possibly TRBD2 (5 bases). Trimming left V 2 bases short and J 4 bases short, with 13 bases between. CDR3 length: 15 amino acids. CDR1 SGHDT and CDR2 YYEEEE come from the germline V gene. The CDR3 DNA reads TGTGCCAGCAGCTTAGTACGGCTAGCAAAAAACATTCAGTACTTC. This gives the protein CASSLVRLAKNIQYF. Using reference TRBV5-6 and TRBJ2-4 for the parts outside the CDR3, the full variable domain is DAGVTQSPTHLIKTRGQQVTLRCSPKSGHDTVSWYQQALGQGPQFIFQYYEEEERQRGNFPDRFSGHQFPNYSSELNVNALLLGDSALYLCASSLVRLAKNIQYFGAGTRLSVL.

This clonotype has a single count. This chain links TRBV30 with TRBJ1-3; D ambiguous. Germline V gene data show CDR1 as GTSNPN and CDR2 as SVGIG (reference sequence). The CDR3 sequence is 13 residues long. Trimming shortened V by 2 bases and J by 4 bases, and 9 bases separated the two germline ends. The CDR3 nucleotides are TGTGCCTGGAGTTCTGGGGTCGGAAACACCATATATTTT. Amino acids: CAWSSGVGNTIYF. The whole variable domain, filled in from reference TRBV30 and TRBJ1-3, reads SQTIHQWPATLVQPVGSPLSLECTVEGTSNPNLYWYRQAAGRGLQLLFYSVGIGQISSEVPQNLSASRPQDRQFILSSKKLLLSDSGFYLCAWSSGVGNTIYFGEGSWLTVV.

The chain links TRBV18 to TRBJ1-6; D is unclear. The length of the CDR3 is 14 residues. Germline V gene data show CDR1 as KGHSH and CDR2 as LQKENI. V lost 4 bases to trimming and J lost 5 bases, with 9 bases between them. The CDR3 DNA sequence: TGTGCCAGCTCACTCCCCCAGGATAATTCACCCCTCCACTTT. It translates to CASSLPQDNSPLHF.

V gene TRBV20-1 combines with J gene TRBJ2-7; 9 bases fit TRBD2. V was clipped by 3 bases and J by 5 bases; unmatched bases: 8. The CDR3 has 14 amino acids. CDR1 and CDR2 from the germline V gene are DFQATT and SNEGSKA (reference sequence). As DNA, the CDR3 is TGCAGTGCTAGGGGGGCTAGCGGGAACAACGAGCAGTACTTC. It yields the protein CSARGASGNNEQYF.

This clonotype was recorded once. The chain's CDR3 is CASSPKWDLRNNIHEQFF. The CDR3 bases are TGTGCCAGCAGCCCTAAATGGGACCTCCGAAATAATATCCATGAGCAGTTCTTC. The rearrangement links TRBV3-1 to TRBJ2-1; D may correspond to TRBD1 or TRBD2 (5 bases each). The CDR3 is 18 amino acids. The germline V gene has CDR1 LGHDT and CDR2 YNNKEL (reference sequence). V was cut by 4 bases and J by 8 bases, with 27 bases left in between.

The gene calls are TRBV3-1 and TRBJ2-1; a weak D match, TRBD1 (5 bases). Per germline, CDR1 LGHDT and CDR2 YNNKEL (reference sequence). The CDR3 is 14 residues long. Trimming left V 6 bases short and J 5 bases short, with 14 bases between. Here the CDR3 DNA reads TGTGCCAGCAGAGGAACTGACAGAGACAATGAGCAGTTCTTC. Its protein is CASRGTDRDNEQFF.

The J gene is TRBJ2-7, the V gene TRBV6-5; D may correspond to TRBD1 or TRBD2 (5 bases each). Deletions cut 0 bases from V and 1 base from J, with 19 bases between. CDR1 and CDR2 from the germline V gene are MNHEY and SVGAGI. This CDR3 region has 18 residues. This CDR3 is CASSYSARGPMGSYEQYF. The DNA of the CDR3 is TGTGCCAGCAGTTACTCAGCTAGGGGACCGATGGGATCCTACGAGCAGTACTTC.

In its sample, this clonotype was seen once. In DNA, the CDR3 is TGTGCCAGCAGTTCGACACCCTCGATCGAGCAGTACTTC. Translating gives CASSSTPSIEQYF. The chain couples TRBV28 to TRBJ2-7, with D hard to call. The germline CDR1 and CDR2 sequences are MDHEN and SYDVKM. The CDR3 covers 13 residues. With 4 bases removed from V and 6 bases from J, the gap between germline ends came to 13 bases.

The chain has TRBV25-1 and TRBJ2-1; TRBD2 aligns across 9 bases. The germline V gene has CDR1 MGHDK and CDR2 SYGVNS. The V gene end was trimmed by 4 bases and the J gene end by 3 bases; junction bases not matched to a gene: 7. The CDR3 runs to 16 residues. The CDR3 region is CASSGNSGRNYNEQFF. CDR3 DNA sequence: TGTGCCAGCAGTGGGAATAGCGGGAGAAACTACAATGAGCAGTTCTTC.

The chain recombines TRBV20-1 with TRBJ2-3, with D possibly matching TRBD2 (6 bases). The CDR3 covers 12 residues. Germline V gene sequence: CDR1 DFQATT, CDR2 SNEGSKA (reference sequence). Between the trimmed V and J ends, which lost 7 bases and 1 base, there was a span of 9 bases. The CDR3 DNA is TGCAGTGTCTTAGCGGGCACAGATACGCAGTATTTT. It codes for CSVLAGTDTQYF.

This chain joins TRBV6-2 or TRBV6-3 and TRBJ2-7, with D perhaps TRBD1 (6 bases). V was shortened by 7 bases and J by 3 bases, with 13 bases between the two germline ends. Germline CDR1 and CDR2: MNHEY and SVGEGT. This CDR3 contains 13 residues. The CDR3: CASTTDRSYEQYF. CDR3 bases: TGTGCCAGCACTACTGACAGGAGCTACGAGCAGTACTTC.